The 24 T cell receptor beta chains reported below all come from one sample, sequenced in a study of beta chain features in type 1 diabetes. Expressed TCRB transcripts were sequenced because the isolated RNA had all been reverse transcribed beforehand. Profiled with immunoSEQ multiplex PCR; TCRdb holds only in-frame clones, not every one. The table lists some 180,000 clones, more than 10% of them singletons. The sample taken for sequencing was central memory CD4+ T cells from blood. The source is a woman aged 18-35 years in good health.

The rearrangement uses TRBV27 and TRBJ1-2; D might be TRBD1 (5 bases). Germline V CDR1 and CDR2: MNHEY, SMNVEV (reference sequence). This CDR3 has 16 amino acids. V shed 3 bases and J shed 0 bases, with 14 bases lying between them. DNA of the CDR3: TGTGCCAGCAGTTTGCTCGGGGGGGGACCTAACTATGGCTACACCTTC. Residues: CASSLLGGGPNYGYTF.

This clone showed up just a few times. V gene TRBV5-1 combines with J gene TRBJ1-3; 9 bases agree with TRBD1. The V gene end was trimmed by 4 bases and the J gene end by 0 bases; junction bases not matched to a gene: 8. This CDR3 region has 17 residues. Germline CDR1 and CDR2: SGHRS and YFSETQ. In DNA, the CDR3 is TGCGCCAGCAGCCCAGCCACAGGGGGCGACTCTGGAAACACCATATATTTT. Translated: CASSPATGGDSGNTIYF. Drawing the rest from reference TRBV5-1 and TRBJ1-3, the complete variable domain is KAGVTQTPRYLIKTRGQQVTLSCSPISGHRSVSWYQQTPGQGLQFLFEYFSETQRNKGNFPGRFSGRQFSNSRSEMNVSTLELGDSALYLCASSPATGGDSGNTIYFGEGSWLTVV.

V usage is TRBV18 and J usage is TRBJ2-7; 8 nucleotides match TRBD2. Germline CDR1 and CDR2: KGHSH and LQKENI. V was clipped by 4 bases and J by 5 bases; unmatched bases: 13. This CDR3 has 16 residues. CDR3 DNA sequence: TGTGCCAGCTCACTTTACTCAGCGGGAGTTGGGCACGAGCAGTACTTC. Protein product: CASSLYSAGVGHEQYF.

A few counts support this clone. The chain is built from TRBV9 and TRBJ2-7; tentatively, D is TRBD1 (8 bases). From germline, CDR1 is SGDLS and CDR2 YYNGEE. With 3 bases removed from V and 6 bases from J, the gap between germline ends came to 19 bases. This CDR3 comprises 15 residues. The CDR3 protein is CASSGTGQGGGEQYF. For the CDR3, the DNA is TGTGCCAGCAGCGGAACTGGACAGGGAGGGGGCGAGCAGTACTTC.

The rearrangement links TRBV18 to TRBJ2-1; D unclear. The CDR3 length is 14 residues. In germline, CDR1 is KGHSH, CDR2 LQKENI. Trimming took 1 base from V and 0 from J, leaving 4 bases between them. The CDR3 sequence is CASSPQSSYNEQFF. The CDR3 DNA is TGTGCCAGCTCACCACAGAGCTCCTACAATGAGCAGTTCTTC.

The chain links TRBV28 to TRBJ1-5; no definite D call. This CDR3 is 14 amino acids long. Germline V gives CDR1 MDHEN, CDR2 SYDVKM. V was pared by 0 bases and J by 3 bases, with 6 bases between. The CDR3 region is CASSLWQDNQPQHF. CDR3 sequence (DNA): TGTGCCAGCAGTTTATGGCAGGACAATCAGCCCCAGCATTTT.

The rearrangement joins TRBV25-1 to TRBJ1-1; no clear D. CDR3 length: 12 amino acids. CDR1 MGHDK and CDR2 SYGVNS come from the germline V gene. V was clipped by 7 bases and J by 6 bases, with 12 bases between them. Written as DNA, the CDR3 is TGTGCCAGCACGATGGGCAGGTCTGAAGCTTTCTTT. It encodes CASTMGRSEAFF.

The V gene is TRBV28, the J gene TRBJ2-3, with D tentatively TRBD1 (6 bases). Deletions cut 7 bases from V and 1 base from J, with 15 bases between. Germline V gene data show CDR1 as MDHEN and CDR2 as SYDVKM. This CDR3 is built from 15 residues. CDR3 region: CASMTGGARTDTQYF. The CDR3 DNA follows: TGTGCCAGCATGACAGGTGGGGCACGCACAGATACGCAGTATTTT.

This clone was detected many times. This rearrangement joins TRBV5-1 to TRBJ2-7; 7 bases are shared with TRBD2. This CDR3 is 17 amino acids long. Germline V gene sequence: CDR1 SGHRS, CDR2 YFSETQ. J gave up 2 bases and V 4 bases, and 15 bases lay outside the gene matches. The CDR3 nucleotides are TGCGCCAGCAGCCGGGACGGGTTCAGCGGGAACCCCTACGAGCAGTACTTC. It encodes CASSRDGFSGNPYEQYF.

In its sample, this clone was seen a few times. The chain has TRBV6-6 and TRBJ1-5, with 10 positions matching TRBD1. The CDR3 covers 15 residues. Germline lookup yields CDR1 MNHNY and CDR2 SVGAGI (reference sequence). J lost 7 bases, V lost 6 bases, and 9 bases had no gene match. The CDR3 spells CASRYTGTGDQPQHF. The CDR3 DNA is TGTGCCAGCAGATACACCGGGACAGGGGACCAGCCCCAGCATTTT.

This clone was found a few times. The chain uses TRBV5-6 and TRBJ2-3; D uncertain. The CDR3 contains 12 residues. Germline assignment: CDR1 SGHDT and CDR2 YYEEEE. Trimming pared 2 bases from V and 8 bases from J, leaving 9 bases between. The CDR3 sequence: CASSLEISTQYF. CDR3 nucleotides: TGTGCCAGCAGCTTAGAGATAAGTACGCAGTATTTT.

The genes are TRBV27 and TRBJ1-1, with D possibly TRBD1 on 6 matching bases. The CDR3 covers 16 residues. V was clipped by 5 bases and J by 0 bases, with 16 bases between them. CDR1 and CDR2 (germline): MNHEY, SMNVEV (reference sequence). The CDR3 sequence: CASSPQGILLNTEAFF. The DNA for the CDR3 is TGTGCCAGCAGTCCGCAGGGGATACTCCTGAACACTGAAGCTTTCTTT.

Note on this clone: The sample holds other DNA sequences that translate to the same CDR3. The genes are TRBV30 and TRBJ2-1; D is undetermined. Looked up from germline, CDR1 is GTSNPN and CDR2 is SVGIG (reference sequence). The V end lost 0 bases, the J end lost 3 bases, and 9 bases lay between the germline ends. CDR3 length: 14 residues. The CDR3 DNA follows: TGTGCCTGGAGTGTTGGCGGAGTCTACAATGAGCAGTTCTTC. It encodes CAWSVGGVYNEQFF. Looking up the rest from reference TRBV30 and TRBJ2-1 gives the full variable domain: SQTIHQWPATLVQPVGSPLSLECTVEGTSNPNLYWYRQAAGRGLQLLFYSVGIGQISSEVPQNLSASRPQDRQFILSSKKLLLSDSGFYLCAWSVGGVYNEQFFGPGTRLTVL.

The CDR3 DNA follows: TGTGCCATCAGCGGGGACAGGGAAAACACTGAAGCTTTCTTT. Amino acids: CAISGDRENTEAFF. The rearrangement uses TRBV10-3 and TRBJ1-1; the match to TRBD1 covers 9 bases. Germline assignment: CDR1 ENHRY and CDR2 SYGVKD. The CDR3 sequence is 14 residues long. V lost 6 bases and J lost 2; bases outside the gene matches: 4.

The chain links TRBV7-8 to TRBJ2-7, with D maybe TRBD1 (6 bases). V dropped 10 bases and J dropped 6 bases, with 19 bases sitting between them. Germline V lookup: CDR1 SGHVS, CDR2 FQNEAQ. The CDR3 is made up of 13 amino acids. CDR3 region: CATLSSIQGEQYF. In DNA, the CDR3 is TGTGCCACGCTATCTAGCATACAGGGCGAGCAGTACTTC.

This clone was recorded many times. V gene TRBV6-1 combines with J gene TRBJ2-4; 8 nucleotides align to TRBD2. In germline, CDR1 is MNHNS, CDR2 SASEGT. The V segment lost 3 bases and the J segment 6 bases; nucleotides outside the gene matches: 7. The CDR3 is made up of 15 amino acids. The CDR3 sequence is CASSDYGRDGNIQYF. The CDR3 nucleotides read TGTGCCAGCAGTGATTACGGGAGGGATGGAAACATTCAGTACTTC.

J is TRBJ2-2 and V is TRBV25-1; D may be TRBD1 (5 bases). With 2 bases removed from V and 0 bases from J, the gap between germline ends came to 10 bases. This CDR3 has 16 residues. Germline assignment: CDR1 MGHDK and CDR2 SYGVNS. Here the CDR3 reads CASSEGWGANTGELFF. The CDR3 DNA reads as TGTGCCAGCAGTGAAGGATGGGGCGCGAACACCGGGGAGCTGTTTTTT. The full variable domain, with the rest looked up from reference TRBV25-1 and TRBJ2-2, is EADIYQTPRYLVIGTGKKITLECSQTMGHDKMYWYQQDPGMELHLIHYSYGVNSTEKGDLSSESTVSRIRTEHFPLTLESARPSHTSQYLCASSEGWGANTGELFFGEGSRLTVL.

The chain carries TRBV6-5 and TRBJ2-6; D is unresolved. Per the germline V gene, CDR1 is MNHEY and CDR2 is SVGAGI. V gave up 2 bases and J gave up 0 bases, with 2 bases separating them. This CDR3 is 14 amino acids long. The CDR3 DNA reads TGTGCCAGCAGTTACCGCTCTGGGGCCAACGTCCTGACTTTC. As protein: CASSYRSGANVLTF.

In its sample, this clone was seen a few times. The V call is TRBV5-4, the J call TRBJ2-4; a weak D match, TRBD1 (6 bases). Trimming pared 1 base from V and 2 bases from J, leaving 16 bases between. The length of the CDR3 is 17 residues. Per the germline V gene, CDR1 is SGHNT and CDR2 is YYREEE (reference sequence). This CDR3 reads CASSLRDTGISKNIQYF. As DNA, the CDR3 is TGTGCCAGCAGCTTGCGGGACACGGGAATATCCAAAAACATTCAGTACTTC. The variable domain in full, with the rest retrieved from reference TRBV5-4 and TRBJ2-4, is ETGVTQSPTHLIKTRGQQVTLRCSSQSGHNTVSWYQQALGQGPQFIFQYYREEENGRGNFPPRFSGLQFPNYSSELNVNALELDDSALYLCASSLRDTGISKNIQYFGAGTRLSVL.

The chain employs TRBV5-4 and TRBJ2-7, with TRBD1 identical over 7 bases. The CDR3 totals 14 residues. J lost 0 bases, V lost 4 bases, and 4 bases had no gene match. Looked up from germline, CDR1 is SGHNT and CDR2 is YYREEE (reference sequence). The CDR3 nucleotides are TGTGCCAGCAGCCGGGACAGTCGCTCCTACGAGCAGTACTTC. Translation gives CASSRDSRSYEQYF. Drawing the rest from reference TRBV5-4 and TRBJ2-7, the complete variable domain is ETGVTQSPTHLIKTRGQQVTLRCSSQSGHNTVSWYQQALGQGPQFIFQYYREEENGRGNFPPRFSGLQFPNYSSELNVNALELDDSALYLCASSRDSRSYEQYFGPGTRLTVT.

CDR3 sequence: CSVGAEQYF. The CDR3, as DNA: TGCAGCGTTGGGGCCGAGCAGTACTTC. The chain has TRBV29-1 and TRBJ2-7, with D unresolved. The CDR3 totals 9 residues. Per the germline V gene, CDR1 is SQVTM and CDR2 is ANQGSEA. The V gene lost 4 bases and the J gene lost 6 bases, with 4 bases spanning the gap.

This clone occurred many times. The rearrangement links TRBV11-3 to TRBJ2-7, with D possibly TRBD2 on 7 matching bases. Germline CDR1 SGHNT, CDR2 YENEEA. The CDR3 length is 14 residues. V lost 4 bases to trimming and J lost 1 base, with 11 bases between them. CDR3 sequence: CASSSQGLSYEQYF. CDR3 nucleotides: TGTGCCAGCAGCTCACAGGGACTATCCTACGAGCAGTACTTC.

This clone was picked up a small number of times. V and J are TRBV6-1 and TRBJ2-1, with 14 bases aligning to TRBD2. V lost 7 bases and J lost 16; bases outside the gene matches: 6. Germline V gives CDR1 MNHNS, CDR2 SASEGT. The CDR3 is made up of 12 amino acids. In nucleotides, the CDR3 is TGTGCCAGCAAGACTAGCGGGAGGGGAGGATTCTTC. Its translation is CASKTSGRGGFF.

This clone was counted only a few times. CDR3 bases: TGTGCCAGCAGCCGACCCCAAAGCGGGTCTGACTACGAGCAGTACTTC. Translation: CASSRPQSGSDYEQYF. The gene calls are TRBV4-2 and TRBJ2-7; D might be TRBD2 (6 bases). The CDR3 sequence is 16 residues long. Germline V lookup: CDR1 LGHNA, CDR2 YNFKEQ. Trimming removed 4 bases from V and 3 bases from J, with 19 bases in between.